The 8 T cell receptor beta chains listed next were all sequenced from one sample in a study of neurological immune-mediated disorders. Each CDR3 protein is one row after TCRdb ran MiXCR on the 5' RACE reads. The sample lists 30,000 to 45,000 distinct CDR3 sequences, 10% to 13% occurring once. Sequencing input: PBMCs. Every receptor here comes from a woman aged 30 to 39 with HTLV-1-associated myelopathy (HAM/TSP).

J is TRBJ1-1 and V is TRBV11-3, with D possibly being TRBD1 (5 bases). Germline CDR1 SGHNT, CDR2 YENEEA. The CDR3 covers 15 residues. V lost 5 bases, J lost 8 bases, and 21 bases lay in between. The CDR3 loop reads CASSPRVGDFSEAFF. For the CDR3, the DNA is TGTGCCAGCAGCCCTCGAGTGGGGGACTTTTCCGAAGCTTTCTTT.

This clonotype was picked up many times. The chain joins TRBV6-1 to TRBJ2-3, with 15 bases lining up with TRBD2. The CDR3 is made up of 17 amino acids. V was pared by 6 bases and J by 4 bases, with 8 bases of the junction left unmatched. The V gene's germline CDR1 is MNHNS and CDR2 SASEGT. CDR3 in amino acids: CASSRTSGGGKADTQYF. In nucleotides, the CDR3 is TGTGCCAGCAGCAGGACTAGCGGGGGGGGGAAAGCAGATACGCAGTATTTT.

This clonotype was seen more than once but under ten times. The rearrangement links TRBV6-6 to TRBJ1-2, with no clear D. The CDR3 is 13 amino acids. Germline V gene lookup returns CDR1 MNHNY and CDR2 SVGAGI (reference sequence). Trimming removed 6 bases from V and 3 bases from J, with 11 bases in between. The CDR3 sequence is CASRIDIDYGYTF. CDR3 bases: TGTGCCAGCAGAATAGACATTGACTATGGCTACACCTTC.

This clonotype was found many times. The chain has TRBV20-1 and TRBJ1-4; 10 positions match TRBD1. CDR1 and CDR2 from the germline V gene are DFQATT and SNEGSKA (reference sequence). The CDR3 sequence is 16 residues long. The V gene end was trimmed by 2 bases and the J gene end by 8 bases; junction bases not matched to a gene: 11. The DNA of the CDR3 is TGCAGTGCTAGAATGGGACAGGGGAGCCTAATAGAAAAACTGTTTTTT. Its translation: CSARMGQGSLIEKLFF.

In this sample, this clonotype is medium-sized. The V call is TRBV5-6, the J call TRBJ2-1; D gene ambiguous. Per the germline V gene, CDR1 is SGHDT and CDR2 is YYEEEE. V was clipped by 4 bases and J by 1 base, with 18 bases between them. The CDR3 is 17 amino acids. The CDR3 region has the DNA TGTGCCAGCAGCCAAGAAGGCCACTCTAGGTCCTACAATGAGCAGTTCTTC. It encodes CASSQEGHSRSYNEQFF.

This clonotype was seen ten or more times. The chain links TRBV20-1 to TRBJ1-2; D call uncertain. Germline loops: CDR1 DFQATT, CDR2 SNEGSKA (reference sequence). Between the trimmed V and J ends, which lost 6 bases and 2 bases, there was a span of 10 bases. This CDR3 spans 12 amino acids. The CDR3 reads CSARRPNYGYTF. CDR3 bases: TGCAGTGCCAGGAGGCCGAACTATGGCTACACCTTC.

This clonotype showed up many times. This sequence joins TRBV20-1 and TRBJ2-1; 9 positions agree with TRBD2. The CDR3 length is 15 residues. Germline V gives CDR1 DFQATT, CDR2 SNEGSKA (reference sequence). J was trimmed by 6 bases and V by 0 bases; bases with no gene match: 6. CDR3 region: CSARDGGLALNEQFF. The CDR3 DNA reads TGCAGTGCTAGAGATGGGGGACTAGCTCTCAATGAGCAGTTCTTC.

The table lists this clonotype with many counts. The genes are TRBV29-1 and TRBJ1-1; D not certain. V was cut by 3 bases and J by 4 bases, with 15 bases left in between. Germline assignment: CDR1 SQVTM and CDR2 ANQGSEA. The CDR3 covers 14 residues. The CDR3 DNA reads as TGCAGCGTTGAGGCTCCCCGGGAGGGCACTGAAGCTTTCTTT. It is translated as CSVEAPREGTEAFF.